The next 29 T cell receptor beta chains were all read from a single sample in a study of cytomegalovirus exposure and HLA in healthy donors. 13 Jbeta primers and 60 Vbeta primers were used for the PCR. The assay was immunoSEQ multiplex PCR, and TCRdb's table has in-frame clones only and misses some. The sample shows approximately 120,000 clones, 81% of them seen only once. The sequencing input was PBMCs. Source of these receptors: a man younger than 35 in good health and CMV-seronegative.

V is TRBV7-3 and J is TRBJ1-1; D might be TRBD1 (6 bases). This CDR3 comprises 12 residues. Germline CDR1 SGHTA, CDR2 FQGTGA. Trimming cost V 5 bases and J 11 bases, with 15 bases left between them. CDR3 in DNA: TGTGCCAGCAGCCGTAGCGGGGGGCCCGCTTTCTTT. This sequence encodes CASSRSGGPAFF.

The count of this clone is one. The chain carries TRBV19 and TRBJ2-2; D unclear. Germline-derived CDR1 and CDR2 are LNHDA and SQIVND (reference sequence). This CDR3 is built from 13 residues. Trimming cost V 6 bases and J 1 base, with 6 bases left between them. The CDR3 is CASSRRNTGELFF. The CDR3 nucleotides are TGTGCCAGTAGCAGAAGGAACACCGGGGAGCTGTTTTTT.

CDR3 DNA sequence: TGCGCCAGCAGCCGAGACAGGGGGCAAACTGAAGCTTTCTTT. It specifies CASSRDRGQTEAFF. This chain joins TRBV5-1 and TRBJ1-1; 10 bases match TRBD1. Trimming at V came to 4 bases and at J to 5 bases, leaving 5 bases not matched to a gene. This CDR3 contains 14 residues. Germline CDR1 and CDR2: SGHRS and YFSETQ.

The chain recombines TRBV5-1 with TRBJ2-1; TRBD2 aligns across 10 bases. This CDR3 is built from 15 residues. V dropped 4 bases and J dropped 4; count of bases not matched to a gene: 5. Germline assignment: CDR1 SGHRS and CDR2 YFSETQ. CDR3 sequence: CASSDSGGAYNEQFF. Written as DNA, the CDR3 is TGCGCCAGCAGCGACAGCGGGGGGGCGTACAATGAGCAGTTCTTC.

CDR3 in amino acids: CASSPSPRQGAKEGLLNTEAFF. The CDR3 bases are TGTGCCAGCAGCCCCTCCCCGAGACAGGGGGCTAAAGAGGGTCTTCTGAACACTGAAGCTTTCTTT. The chain links TRBV9 to TRBJ1-1, with 10 bases that match TRBD1. J gave up 0 bases and V 4 bases, and 24 bases lay outside the gene matches. Germline V CDR1 and CDR2: SGDLS, YYNGEE. There are 22 residues in the CDR3.

The chain combines TRBV28 with TRBJ1-2, with D unclear. Trimming removed 5 bases from V and 10 bases from J, with 20 bases in between. The CDR3 runs 14 residues. Germline V gene data show CDR1 as MDHEN and CDR2 as SYDVKM. The CDR3, as DNA: TGTGCCAGCAGTACCTCCCACAGTCGACGCTTCTACACCTTC. Amino acids: CASSTSHSRRFYTF.

The chain carries TRBV10-1 and TRBJ1-1; D may be TRBD1 (5 bases). Germline V gene lookup returns CDR1 WNHNN and CDR2 SYGVQD (reference sequence). The CDR3 has 16 amino acids. V dropped 4 bases and J dropped 3 bases, with 18 bases sitting between them. This CDR3 is CASSVPEETDHTEAFF. In DNA form, the CDR3 reads TGCGCCAGCAGTGTTCCCGAAGAGACAGACCACACTGAAGCTTTCTTT.

The chain combines TRBV5-1 with TRBJ2-3; 8 bases map to TRBD2. The CDR3 loop spans 14 amino acids. The trim removed 1 base at V and 4 bases at J, leaving 2 bases unmatched. Germline loops: CDR1 SGHRS, CDR2 YFSETQ. The CDR3 sequence: CASSLTSGADTQYF. As DNA, the CDR3 is TGCGCCAGCAGCTTGACTAGCGGAGCAGATACGCAGTATTTT. Filled out from reference TRBV5-1 and TRBJ2-3, the complete variable domain reads KAGVTQTPRYLIKTRGQQVTLSCSPISGHRSVSWYQQTPGQGLQFLFEYFSETQRNKGNFPGRFSGRQFSNSRSEMNVSTLELGDSALYLCASSLTSGADTQYFGPGTRLTVL.

V gene TRBV5-5 combines with J gene TRBJ2-7; 7 positions agree with TRBD1. The CDR3 consists of 13 residues. J gave up 5 bases and V 2 bases, and 4 bases lay outside the gene matches. Germline V gives CDR1 SGHKS, CDR2 YYEKEE (reference sequence). The CDR3: CASSFATGDEQYF. CDR3 bases: TGTGCCAGCAGCTTTGCTACAGGGGACGAGCAGTACTTC.

The genes are TRBV5-6 and TRBJ1-5, with D possibly being TRBD1 (5 bases). V lost 4 bases to trimming and J lost 4 bases, with 9 bases between them. The CDR3 is 13 amino acids. CDR1 SGHDT and CDR2 YYEEEE come from the germline V gene. CDR3: CASSLQGNQPQHF. Here the CDR3 DNA reads TGTGCCAGCAGCCTGCAGGGAAATCAGCCCCAGCATTTT.

The chain links TRBV19 to TRBJ1-2; 7 bases line up with TRBD1. The germline CDR1 and CDR2 sequences are LNHDA and SQIVND (reference sequence). V was pared by 4 bases and J by 3 bases, with 8 bases of the junction left unmatched. The CDR3 covers 15 residues. CDR3 sequence reads: CASSTPGQLDYGYTF. CDR3 nucleotides: TGTGCCAGTAGTACACCGGGACAGTTGGACTATGGCTACACCTTC.

This clone was counted once. This sequence joins TRBV5-4 and TRBJ1-1, with 11 positions matching TRBD1. The junction had 2 bases not matched to a gene; V was cut back by 3 bases and J by 4 bases. There are 14 residues in the CDR3. Germline V gene lookup returns CDR1 SGHNT and CDR2 YYREEE (reference sequence). CDR3 DNA: TGTGCCAGCAGCTCCGGGACAGGGGGCACTGAAGCTTTCTTT. Encoded protein: CASSSGTGGTEAFF.

This sequence joins TRBV7-2 and TRBJ2-1, with 10 nucleotides matching TRBD2. Trimming took 5 bases from V and 0 from J; bases not matched to a gene: 7. Germline V gene data show CDR1 as SGHTA and CDR2 as FQGNSA. This CDR3 region has 17 residues. The CDR3 DNA is TGTGCCAGCAGCACGGGACTAGCGCTAAGCTCCTACAATGAGCAGTTCTTC. Translation: CASSTGLALSSYNEQFF.

The chain links TRBV9 to TRBJ2-7, with D possibly TRBD2 on 5 matching bases. The CDR3 spans 12 residues. Germline CDR1 is SGDLS and CDR2 is YYNGEE. With 3 bases removed from V and 3 bases from J, the gap between germline ends came to 7 bases. The CDR3 DNA reads as TGTGCCAGCAGCGACCGGGACTACGAGCAGTACTTC. Its translation is CASSDRDYEQYF.

The chain couples TRBV2 to TRBJ2-1, with D tentatively TRBD2 (6 bases). The V end was cut by 7 bases, the J end by 2 bases, with 9 bases between. The CDR3 has 13 amino acids. Germline V lookup: CDR1 SNHLY, CDR2 FYNNEI. DNA of the CDR3: TGTGCCAGCACCGAGCGGGCCTACAATGAGCAGTTCTTC. This gives the protein CASTERAYNEQFF.

The CDR3 spells CASSPLRQGDYGYTF. The CDR3 DNA reads TGCGCCAGCAGCCCATTACGACAGGGCGACTATGGCTACACCTTC. This chain connects TRBV5-1 to TRBJ1-2; TRBD1 matches 7 bases. Germline values: CDR1 SGHRS, CDR2 YFSETQ. This CDR3 region has 15 residues. After removal of 4 bases from V and 3 bases from J, the junction contained 9 bases not matched to a gene.

The chain has TRBV18 and TRBJ2-5, with 7 bases lining up with TRBD1. The CDR3 spans 18 residues. The germline V gene has CDR1 KGHSH and CDR2 LQKENI. The V gene end was trimmed by 2 bases and the J gene end by 5 bases; junction bases not matched to a gene: 17. In nucleotides, the CDR3 is TGTGCCAGCTCACCAGCGACCCAGCGGACAGGTTTTATGGAGACCCAGTACTTC. This encodes CASSPATQRTGFMETQYF.

This clone was detected only once. One end of the junction is discordant with germline, which a read error may explain. This chain joins TRBV7-9 and TRBJ1-3; maybe TRBD1 (6 bases). The CDR3 spans 14 residues. The germline gives CDR1 SEHNR, CDR2 FQNEAQ (reference sequence). Here the CDR3 reads CSSSPTGTGNTIYF. As DNA, the CDR3 is TGTTCCAGCAGCCCGACCGGGACAGGAAACACCATATATTTT.

The chain recombines TRBV2 with TRBJ2-3; 7 nucleotides agree with TRBD1. Trimming removed 2 bases from V and 8 bases from J; junction bases left unmatched: 7. The CDR3 spans 14 residues. The V gene's germline CDR1 is SNHLY and CDR2 FYNNEI. The CDR3 loop is CASSETRGLGTQYF. CDR3 in DNA: TGTGCCAGCAGTGAAACCAGGGGGTTGGGTACGCAGTATTTT. The whole variable domain, filled in from reference TRBV2 and TRBJ2-3, reads EPEVTQTPSHQVTQMGQEVILRCVPISNHLYFYWYRQILGQKVEFLVSFYNNEISEKSEIFDDQFSVERPDGSNFTLKIRSTKLEDSAMYFCASSETRGLGTQYFGPGTRLTVL.

The CDR3 DNA follows: TGTGCCAGCAGCAGCGACAGGGAGAAAGGCTACACCTTC. The encoded protein is CASSSDREKGYTF. This chain uses TRBV7-9 with TRBJ1-2; 7 bases align to TRBD1. Germline V gives CDR1 SEHNR, CDR2 FQNEAQ (reference sequence). Germline trimming cut 5 bases from V and 8 bases from J; bases unmatched to any gene: 8. This CDR3 spans 13 amino acids.

V is TRBV12-5 and J is TRBJ2-1; the D gene is possibly TRBD2 (6 bases). This CDR3 contains 14 residues. The germline V gene has CDR1 LGHNT and CDR2 FRNRAP. V shed 1 base and J shed 2 bases, with 6 bases lying between them. The CDR3 DNA sequence: TGTGCTAGTGGTTTGGGGGAGGCCTACAATGAGCAGTTCTTC. Its protein is CASGLGEAYNEQFF.

The chain is built from TRBV7-2 and TRBJ2-7; TRBD2 matches at 11 bases. Germline V gene lookup returns CDR1 SGHTA and CDR2 FQGNSA. The CDR3 covers 17 residues. Trimming removed 1 base from V and 0 bases from J; junction bases left unmatched: 5. Here the CDR3 reads CASSLVLAGGSSYEQYF. The DNA of the CDR3 is TGTGCCAGCAGCTTAGTCCTAGCGGGGGGAAGCTCCTACGAGCAGTACTTC.

The gene calls are TRBV18 and TRBJ1-1; 9 nucleotides agree with TRBD1. The CDR3 sequence is 16 residues long. Germline V gives CDR1 KGHSH, CDR2 LQKENI. Trimming cost V 6 bases and J 0 bases; bases outside gene matches: 8. In DNA, the CDR3 is TGTGCCAGCTCTCCCGGGACAGGGATTATGAACACTGAAGCTTTCTTT. Protein sequence: CASSPGTGIMNTEAFF.

V gene TRBV10-3 combines with J gene TRBJ2-5; TRBD1 is a possible D gene (5 bases). The end of the DNA is better explained by TRBJ2-7, so the J call may be wrong. Germline CDR1 ENHRY, CDR2 SYGVKD. CDR3 length equals 13 residues. This CDR3 is CAIGRATETEQYF. The CDR3 DNA is TGTGCCATCGGAAGGGCGACAGAAACCGAGCAGTACTTC.

CDR3 DNA sequence: TGTGCCAGCAGTTTCGGGACAGGGTCGGACAATGAGCAGTTCTTC. Protein product: CASSFGTGSDNEQFF. V gene TRBV27 combines with J gene TRBJ2-1; 9 nucleotides line up with TRBD1. The ends lost 3 bases at V and 5 bases at J; junction bases unmatched: 5. The CDR3 is 15 residues long. CDR1 and CDR2 (germline): MNHEY, SMNVEV (reference sequence).

The chain recombines TRBV7-9 with TRBJ2-3; the match to TRBD2 covers 12 bases. CDR1 SEHNR and CDR2 FQNEAQ come from the germline V gene (reference sequence). J lost 2 bases, V lost 5 bases, and 5 bases had no gene match. The length of the CDR3 is 16 residues. Written as DNA, the CDR3 is TGTGCCAGCAGCGTCACTAGCGGGGGGCTCACAGATACGCAGTATTTT. This codes for CASSVTSGGLTDTQYF. The entire variable domain, with the rest obtained from reference TRBV7-9 and TRBJ2-3, is as follows: DTGVSQNPRHKITKRGQNVTFRCDPISEHNRLYWYRQTLGQGPEFLTYFQNEAQLEKSRLLSDRFSAERPKGSFSTLEIQRTEQGDSAMYLCASSVTSGGLTDTQYFGPGTRLTVL.

CDR3 in DNA: TGTGCCAGCAGCGTAGGCGAGCTCCAACAAGAGACCCAGTACTTC. Its protein product is CASSVGELQQETQYF. The chain has TRBV9 and TRBJ2-5; D is ambiguous. Trimming removed 0 bases at V and 2 bases at J, with 11 bases between. Germline values: CDR1 SGDLS, CDR2 YYNGEE. The CDR3 is 15 residues long. The full variable domain, completed using reference TRBV9 and TRBJ2-5, is DSGVTQTPKHLITATGQRVTLRCSPRSGDLSVYWYQQSLDQGLQFLIQYYNGEERAKGNILERFSAQQFPDLHSELNLSSLELGDSALYFCASSVGELQQETQYFGPGTRLLVL.

With respect to this clone: Within the sample, other DNA sequences also encode this same CDR3. This rearrangement joins TRBV10-2 to TRBJ2-3; 13 positions agree with TRBD2. CDR1 and CDR2 (germline): WSHSY, SAAADI. The CDR3 length is 21 residues. V lost 1 base to trimming and J lost 0 bases; unmatched junction nucleotides: 13. The CDR3 loop is CASSELGRTSGGPFSTDTQYF. DNA for the CDR3: TGCGCCAGCAGTGAGTTAGGGCGGACTAGCGGGGGCCCTTTTAGCACAGATACGCAGTATTTT.

The gene calls are TRBV9 and TRBJ2-3; D is perhaps TRBD2 (5 bases). The CDR3 has 18 amino acids. Looked up from germline, CDR1 is SGDLS and CDR2 is YYNGEE. Trimming shortened V by 1 base and J by 2 bases, and 20 bases separated the two germline ends. The CDR3 is CASSVSPRASSFTDTQYF. The CDR3 coding sequence is TGTGCCAGCAGCGTAAGCCCTAGGGCTAGCTCATTCACAGATACGCAGTATTTT.